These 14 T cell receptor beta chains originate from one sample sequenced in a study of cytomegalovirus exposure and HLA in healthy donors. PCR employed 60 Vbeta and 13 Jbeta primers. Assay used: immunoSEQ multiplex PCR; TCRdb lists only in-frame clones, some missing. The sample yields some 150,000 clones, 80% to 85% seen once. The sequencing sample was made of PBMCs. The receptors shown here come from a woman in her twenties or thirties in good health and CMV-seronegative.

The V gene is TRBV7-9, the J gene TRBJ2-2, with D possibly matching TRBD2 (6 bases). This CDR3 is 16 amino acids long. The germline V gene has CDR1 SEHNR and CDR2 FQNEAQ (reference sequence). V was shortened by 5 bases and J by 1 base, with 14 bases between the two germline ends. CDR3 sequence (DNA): TGTGCCAGCAGCCCTGGGTGGCGGGAGAACACCGGGGAGCTGTTTTTT. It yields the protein CASSPGWRENTGELFF. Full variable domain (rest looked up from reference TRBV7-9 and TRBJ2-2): DTGVSQNPRHKITKRGQNVTFRCDPISEHNRLYWYRQTLGQGPEFLTYFQNEAQLEKSRLLSDRFSAERPKGSFSTLEIQRTEQGDSAMYLCASSPGWRENTGELFFGEGSRLTVL.

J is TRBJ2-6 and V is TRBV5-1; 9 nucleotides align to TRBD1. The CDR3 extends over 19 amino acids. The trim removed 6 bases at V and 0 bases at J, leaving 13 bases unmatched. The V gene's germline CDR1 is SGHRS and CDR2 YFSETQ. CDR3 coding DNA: TGCGCCAGCACCCACTTAACAGGGGGCGGTTACTCTGGGGCCAACGTCCTGACTTTC. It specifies CASTHLTGGGYSGANVLTF.

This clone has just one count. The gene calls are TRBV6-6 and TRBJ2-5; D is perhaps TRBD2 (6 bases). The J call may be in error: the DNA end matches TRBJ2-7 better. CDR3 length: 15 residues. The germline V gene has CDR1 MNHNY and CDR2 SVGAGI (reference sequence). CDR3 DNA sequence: TGTGCCAGCAGTTATCAACAGGCGGGGACCTACGAGCAGTACTTC. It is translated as CASSYQQAGTYEQYF.

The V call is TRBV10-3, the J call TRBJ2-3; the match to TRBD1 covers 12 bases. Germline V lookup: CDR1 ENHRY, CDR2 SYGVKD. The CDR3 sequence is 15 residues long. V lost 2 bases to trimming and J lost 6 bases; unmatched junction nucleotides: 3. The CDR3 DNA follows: TGTGCCATCAGTGAGGGGACAGGGGGCGGCGATACGCAGTATTTT. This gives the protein CAISEGTGGGDTQYF.

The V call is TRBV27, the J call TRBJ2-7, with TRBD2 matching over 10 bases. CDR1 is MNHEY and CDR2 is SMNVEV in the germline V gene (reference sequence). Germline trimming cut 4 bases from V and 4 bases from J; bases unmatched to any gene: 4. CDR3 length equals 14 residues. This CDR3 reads CASSWASGGYEQYF. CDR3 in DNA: TGTGCCAGCAGTTGGGCTAGCGGGGGTTACGAGCAGTACTTC.

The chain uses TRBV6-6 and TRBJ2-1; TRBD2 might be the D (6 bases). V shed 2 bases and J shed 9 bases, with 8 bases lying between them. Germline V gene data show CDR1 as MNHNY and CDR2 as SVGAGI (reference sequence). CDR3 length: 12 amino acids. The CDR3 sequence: CASSYGGSEQFF. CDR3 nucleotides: TGTGCCAGCAGTTACGGGGGGAGTGAGCAGTTCTTC.

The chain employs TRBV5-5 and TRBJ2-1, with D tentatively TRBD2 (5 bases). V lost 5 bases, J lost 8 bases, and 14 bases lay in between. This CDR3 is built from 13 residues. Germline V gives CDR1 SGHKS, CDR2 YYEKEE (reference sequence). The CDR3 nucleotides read TGTGCCAGCAGTTTGCGGGTTGGTCATGAGCAGTTCTTC. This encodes CASSLRVGHEQFF.

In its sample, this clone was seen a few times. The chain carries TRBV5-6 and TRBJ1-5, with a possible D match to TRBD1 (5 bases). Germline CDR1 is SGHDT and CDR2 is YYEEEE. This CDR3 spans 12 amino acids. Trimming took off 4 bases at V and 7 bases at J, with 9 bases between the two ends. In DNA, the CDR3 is TGTGCCAGCAGCGCAGGGTCCCAGCCCCAGCATTTT. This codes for CASSAGSQPQHF.

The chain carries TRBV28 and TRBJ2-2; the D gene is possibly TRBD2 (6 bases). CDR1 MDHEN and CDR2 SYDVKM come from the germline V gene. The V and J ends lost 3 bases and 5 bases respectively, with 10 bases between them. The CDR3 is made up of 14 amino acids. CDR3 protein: CASSFGGMTGELFF. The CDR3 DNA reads TGTGCCAGCAGTTTTGGGGGGATGACCGGGGAGCTGTTTTTT.

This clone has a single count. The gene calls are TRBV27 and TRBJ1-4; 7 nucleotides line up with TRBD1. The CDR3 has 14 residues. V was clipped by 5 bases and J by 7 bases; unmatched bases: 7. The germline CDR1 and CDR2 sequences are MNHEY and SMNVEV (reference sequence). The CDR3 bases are TGTGCCAGCAGTCCAGGGGGAAAGGGTGAAAAACTGTTTTTT. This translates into CASSPGGKGEKLFF.

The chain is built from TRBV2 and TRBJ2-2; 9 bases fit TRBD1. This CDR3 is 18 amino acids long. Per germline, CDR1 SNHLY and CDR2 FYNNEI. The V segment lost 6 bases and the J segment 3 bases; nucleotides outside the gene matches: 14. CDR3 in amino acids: CASSVPGQGNGDTGELFF. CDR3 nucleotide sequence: TGTGCCAGCAGCGTCCCGGGACAGGGAAATGGGGACACCGGGGAGCTGTTTTTT.

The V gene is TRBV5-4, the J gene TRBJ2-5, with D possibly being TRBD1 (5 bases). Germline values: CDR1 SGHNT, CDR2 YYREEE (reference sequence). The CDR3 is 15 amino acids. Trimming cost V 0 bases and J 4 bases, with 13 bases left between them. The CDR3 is CASSLAVRTIETQYF. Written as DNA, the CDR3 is TGTGCCAGCAGCTTGGCGGTTCGGACAATAGAGACCCAGTACTTC.

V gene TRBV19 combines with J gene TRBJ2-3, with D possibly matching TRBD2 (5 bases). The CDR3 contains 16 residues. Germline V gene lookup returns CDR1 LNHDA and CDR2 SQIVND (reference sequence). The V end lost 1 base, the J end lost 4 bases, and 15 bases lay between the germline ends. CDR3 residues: CASSIGGPRRADTQYF. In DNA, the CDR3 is TGTGCCAGTAGTATAGGCGGGCCGAGGCGCGCAGATACGCAGTATTTT. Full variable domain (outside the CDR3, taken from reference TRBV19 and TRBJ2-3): DGGITQSPKYLFRKEGQNVTLSCEQNLNHDAMYWYRQDPGQGLRLIYYSQIVNDFQKGDIAEGYSVSREKKESFPLTVTSAQKNPTAFYLCASSIGGPRRADTQYFGPGTRLTVL.

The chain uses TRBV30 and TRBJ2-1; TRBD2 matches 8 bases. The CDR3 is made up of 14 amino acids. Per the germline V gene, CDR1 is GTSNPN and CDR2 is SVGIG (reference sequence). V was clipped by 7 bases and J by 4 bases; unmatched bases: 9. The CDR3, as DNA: TGTGCCTCCCCCGGGAGGGGGACTTACAATGAGCAGTTCTTC. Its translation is CASPGRGTYNEQFF.